This T cell receptor beta chain came from a study of T-cell memory formation after mild COVID-19. The sample holds a few counts of this clonotype. Using constant-segment primers, 5'RACE produced TCR alpha and TCR beta cDNA libraries carrying sample barcodes and UMIs. TCRdb ran MiXCR on the 5' RACE reads and lists one entry per CDR3 protein. This table holds 150,000 or so distinct CDR3 sequences, about 14% found once. V was cut by 5 bases and J by 2 bases, with 8 bases left in between. The CDR3 extends over 13 amino acids. Germline V gene lookup returns CDR1 SGHTA and CDR2 FQGNSA. Input material: PBMCs or a T cell subset sorted from them (not recorded which). The chain carries TRBV7-2 and TRBJ2-3; TRBD2 might be the D (5 bases). The receptor comes from an adult woman who had mild COVID-19 (a few samples of this study predate the infection). Cell type and time point are not known. The CDR3 spells CASSPRDTDTQYF. The DNA for the CDR3 is TGTGCCAGCAGCCCACGGGACACAGATACGCAGTATTTT.